This T cell receptor beta chain derives from a study of shared clonotypes between healthy human individuals. Study results and caveats: Generation of non-shared clonotypes was less probable than generation of clonotypes shared by all four donors. Rarefaction revealed incomplete sorted-subset sequencing despite large depth.

Deep-level running was used for the assay. Produced via immunoSEQ multiplex PCR; TCRdb's table is partial and in-frame only. The sample contains about 2 million clones, about 95% of which appear only once. The germline gives CDR1 WSHSY, CDR2 SAAADI. Trimming pared 7 bases from V and 1 base from J, leaving 15 bases between. CDR3 length equals 15 residues. Comment on this clone: The antigen is undetermined.

It was CD45RO-negative cells, positively selected for CCR7, that made up naive CD8 cells, with terminally differentiated effector memory CD45RA+ cells excluded. The donors, healthy adults who were HIV-negative, had experienced no recent acute infections or vaccinations. The origin of this receptor is a man between 18 and 35 years old in good health. The source material was naive CD8+ T cells sorted from blood. The rearrangement links TRBV10-2 to TRBJ2-3; D is undetermined. The CDR3 reads CASIFGEVGTDTQYF. The DNA for the CDR3 is TGCGCCAGCATCTTCGGCGAGGTGGGCACAGATACGCAGTATTTT.